A single T cell receptor beta chain is shown here with its context. The target antigen is unknown. The source of the sample is a study of beta chain features in type 1 diabetes. Study-wide context: There were approximately 100,000,000 sorted cells examined across all samples. Overall study findings and caveats: The naive, central memory and Treg TCRB repertoires showed an apparent similarity that was greater among patients than among healthy donors.

All of the isolated RNA was reverse transcribed, so expressed TCRB transcripts were sequenced. Method: immunoSEQ multiplex PCR; TCRdb's copy keeps in-frame clones and lacks some. The table has about 230,000 clones, 9% to 10% seen once; the top ten hold 0.034%. Sequencing was carried out using naive CD4+ T cells from blood. The TCR was taken from a young woman in good health.

CDR3 nucleotide sequence: TGTGCCAGCAGCGTAGCTTCGAGTAGCGCAAACACCGGGGAGCTGTTTTTT. As protein: CASSVASSSANTGELFF. The chain combines TRBV9 with TRBJ2-2, with D perhaps TRBD2 (5 bases). Trimming took 0 bases from V and 2 from J, leaving 14 bases between them. CDR3 length: 17 amino acids. Germline V CDR1 and CDR2: SGDLS, YYNGEE.